A single sample is the source of the 25 T cell receptor beta chains below, sequenced in a study of blood T cell repertoires in COVID-19. The repertoire was sequenced with immunoSEQ multiplex PCR; TCRdb's copy has only in-frame clones and lacks some. The sample records under 250,000 clones, around 88% being singletons. Material: peripheral blood. These receptors all come from a woman aged 80 or over with COVID-19, enrolled during active disease.

This clone was counted a few times. This chain links TRBV28 with TRBJ1-6; unclear D gene. Germline lookup yields CDR1 MDHEN and CDR2 SYDVKM. The V end lost 3 bases, the J end lost 7 bases, and 7 bases lay between the germline ends. The CDR3 consists of 13 residues. The CDR3 bases are TGTGCCAGCAGTTTCCTCACAAATTCACCCCTCCACTTT. It yields the protein CASSFLTNSPLHF.

The chain joins TRBV5-1 to TRBJ2-3; 12 bases align to TRBD2. After removal of 4 bases from V and 6 bases from J, the junction contained 9 bases not matched to a gene. Germline V gene data show CDR1 as SGHRS and CDR2 as YFSETQ. This CDR3 spans 16 amino acids. The DNA of the CDR3 is TGCGCCAGCAGCCAGGGACTAGCGGGCCGCTGGGATACGCAGTATTTT. It specifies CASSQGLAGRWDTQYF.

This rearrangement joins TRBV11-2 to TRBJ2-7, with 7 bases lining up with TRBD1. J lost 3 bases, V lost 8 bases, and 7 bases had no gene match. CDR1 and CDR2 (germline): SGHAT, FQNNGV. The CDR3 is 13 residues long. The CDR3 sequence: CASSPGQIYEQYV. The CDR3, as DNA: TGTGCCAGCTCTCCGGGACAGATCTACGAGCAGTACGTC.

The V and J genes are TRBV5-4 and TRBJ2-2; 9 nucleotides line up with TRBD1. Germline V lookup: CDR1 SGHNT, CDR2 YYREEE (reference sequence). The J segment lost 5 bases and the V segment lost 3 bases, leaving 5 bases of the junction unmatched. This CDR3 is 15 amino acids long. The DNA for the CDR3 is TGTGCCAGCAGCTGGGGACAGGGAGGAACCGGGGAGCTGTTTTTT. This translates into CASSWGQGGTGELFF.

The V and J genes are TRBV5-4 and TRBJ2-7, with a possible D match to TRBD1 (6 bases). The V and J ends lost 7 bases and 1 base respectively, with 15 bases between them. The germline CDR1 and CDR2 sequences are SGHNT and YYREEE (reference sequence). CDR3 size: 14 residues. The chain's CDR3 is CASSFRQGSYEQYF. The CDR3 region has the DNA TGTGCCAGCTCGTTCAGGCAGGGGTCCTACGAGCAGTACTTC.

The chain has TRBV29-1 and TRBJ1-5; 9 bases are shared with TRBD1. V was clipped by 6 bases and J by 6 bases; unmatched bases: 9. The CDR3 contains 14 residues. Germline-derived CDR1 and CDR2 are SQVTM and ANQGSEA. CDR3 sequence (DNA): TGCAGCGTCGCACAGGGACAGGGAAGTCAGCCCCAGCATTTT. This codes for CSVAQGQGSQPQHF.

The chain carries TRBV5-1 and TRBJ1-5; D gene ambiguous. Trimming took off 0 bases at V and 6 bases at J, with 10 bases between the two ends. Germline lookup yields CDR1 SGHRS and CDR2 YFSETQ. CDR3 length: 14 residues. The CDR3 DNA sequence: TGCGCCAGCAGCTTGGAGCCTGGGAGTCAGCCCCAGCATTTT. Its protein product is CASSLEPGSQPQHF.

The CDR3 region is CASSFTGEWNQPQHF. CDR3 in DNA: TGTGCCAGCAGCTTCACAGGGGAATGGAATCAGCCCCAGCATTTT. The rearrangement joins TRBV7-9 to TRBJ1-5, with 7 bases identical to TRBD1. The ends lost 3 bases at V and 4 bases at J; junction bases unmatched: 6. Germline V gene sequence: CDR1 SEHNR, CDR2 FQNEAQ (reference sequence). CDR3 length equals 15 residues.

This chain uses TRBV6-6 with TRBJ1-1; TRBD1 agrees at 12 bases. This CDR3 contains 16 residues. CDR1 and CDR2 (germline): MNHNY, SVGAGI (reference sequence). V was pared by 4 bases and J by 9 bases, with 12 bases of the junction left unmatched. The CDR3 DNA sequence: TGTGCCAGCAGTTTTGAAGCGGGACAGGGGGCGCGTAAAGCTTTCTTT. Encoded protein: CASSFEAGQGARKAFF.

The chain is built from TRBV27 and TRBJ1-2; 7 bases agree with TRBD1. The germline CDR1 and CDR2 sequences are MNHEY and SMNVEV (reference sequence). The CDR3 extends over 13 amino acids. V shed 6 bases and J 6 bases; nucleotides not matched to a gene: 7. The CDR3 sequence: CASSLTGMDGYTF. The CDR3 DNA reads TGTGCCAGCAGCCTGACAGGGATGGATGGCTACACCTTC.

The rearrangement links TRBV6-5 to TRBJ1-5, with TRBD1 matching 10 bases. With V trimmed by 6 bases and J by 3 bases, 5 bases remained unmatched. The germline CDR1 and CDR2 sequences are MNHEY and SVGAGI. The CDR3 covers 15 residues. CDR3 sequence (DNA): TGTGCCAGCAGACCCGGGACAGGGGCCAATCAGCCCCAGCATTTT. Translating gives CASRPGTGANQPQHF.

A single count supports this clone. J is TRBJ2-7 and V is TRBV3-1 (or the pseudogene TRBV3-2); no definite D call. This CDR3 region has 12 residues. Germline V gives CDR1 LGHDT, CDR2 YNNKEL (reference sequence). Trimming pared 0 bases from V and 6 bases from J, leaving 6 bases between. CDR3 nucleotides: TGTGCCAGCAGCCAAGATCGAGGCGAGCAGTACTTC. This codes for CASSQDRGEQYF.

V gene TRBV6-5 combines with J gene TRBJ1-2; possible D gene TRBD1, 5 bases. Germline V gene data show CDR1 as MNHEY and CDR2 as SVGAGI. There are 15 residues in the CDR3. V dropped 8 bases and J dropped 3 bases, with 19 bases sitting between them. The CDR3 protein is CASGRGREVDYGYTF. The CDR3 DNA is TGTGCCAGCGGGAGGGGCCGGGAAGTGGACTATGGCTACACCTTC.

This clone was recorded a few times. The chain carries TRBV5-4 and TRBJ1-1; 9 bases agree with TRBD1. Per germline, CDR1 SGHNT and CDR2 YYREEE (reference sequence). This CDR3 has 15 residues. With V trimmed by 3 bases and J by 4 bases, 7 bases remained unmatched. The CDR3 loop is CASSWDRAGVTEAFF. As DNA, the CDR3 is TGTGCCAGCAGCTGGGACAGGGCGGGAGTCACTGAAGCTTTCTTT.

V is TRBV3-1 (or the pseudogene TRBV3-2) and J is TRBJ2-5; a possible D gene is TRBD1 (5 bases). This CDR3 has 16 amino acids. V shed 0 bases and J shed 4 bases, with 15 bases lying between them. Germline V CDR1 and CDR2: LGHDT, YNNKEL (reference sequence). The CDR3 sequence: CASSQDRGSSRETQYF. In DNA, the CDR3 is TGTGCCAGCAGCCAAGATAGGGGCTCAAGCCGAGAGACCCAGTACTTC.

The chain couples TRBV16 to TRBJ2-3; 8 nucleotides match TRBD1. V trimming: 3 bases; J trimming: 3 bases; junction bases outside the gene matches: 8. The CDR3 loop spans 16 amino acids. Per germline, CDR1 KGHSY and CDR2 FQNENV. CDR3 amino acids: CASSHLRTGSTDTQYF. CDR3 bases: TGTGCCAGCAGCCATTTACGGACAGGGTCGACAGATACGCAGTATTTT. The full variable domain, rest sourced from reference TRBV16 and TRBJ2-3, is GEEVAQTPKHLVRGEGQKAKLYCAPIKGHSYVFWYQQVLKNEFKFLISFQNENVFDETGMPKERFSAKCLPNSPCSLEIQATKLEDSAVYFCASSHLRTGSTDTQYFGPGTRLTVL.

This clone was seen just once. The rearrangement uses TRBV5-4 and TRBJ2-1; 8 nucleotides match TRBD1. The junction had 9 bases not matched to a gene; V was cut back by 4 bases and J by 6 bases. Germline CDR1 SGHNT, CDR2 YYREEE (reference sequence). CDR3 length: 15 residues. The CDR3 spells CASSPYQGALNEQFF. The DNA of the CDR3 is TGTGCCAGCAGCCCCTACCAGGGGGCGCTCAATGAGCAGTTCTTC.

This clone occurred once. The J gene is TRBJ2-1, the V gene TRBV6-2 or TRBV6-3; maybe TRBD1 (5 bases). Trimming cost V 4 bases and J 2 bases, with 12 bases left between them. The germline CDR1 and CDR2 sequences are MNHEY and SVGEGT. There are 15 residues in the CDR3. The CDR3 is CASSSRQRTYNEQFF. The CDR3 nucleotides read TGTGCCAGCAGTTCACGACAGCGTACCTACAATGAGCAGTTCTTC.

V and J are TRBV7-3 and TRBJ1-1; TRBD1 matches 9 bases. The V and J ends lost 2 bases and 1 base, in that order; junction bases with no gene match: 2. Germline V gene data show CDR1 as SGHTA and CDR2 as FQGTGA. This CDR3 spans 15 amino acids. The CDR3 DNA reads TGTGCCAGCAGCTTAGCGGGACAGGGGAACACTGAAGCTTTCTTT. As protein: CASSLAGQGNTEAFF.

This chain joins TRBV29-1 and TRBJ2-7; no clear D gene. The CDR3 has 11 residues. With 4 bases removed from V and 3 bases from J, the gap between germline ends came to 7 bases. Germline CDR1 reads SQVTM; CDR2 reads ANQGSEA. The CDR3 DNA reads as TGCAGCGTTGTGTTCTTCTACGAGCAGTACTTC. It translates to CSVVFFYEQYF.

This chain joins TRBV5-1 and TRBJ1-2, with TRBD1 identical over 12 bases. The germline V gene has CDR1 SGHRS and CDR2 YFSETQ. CDR3 length equals 15 residues. V shed 4 bases and J 8 bases; nucleotides not matched to a gene: 9. DNA for the CDR3: TGCGCCAGCAGCCTAACGGGACAGGGGGCGAGGGGCTACACCTTC. Protein: CASSLTGQGARGYTF.

This chain uses TRBV18 with TRBJ2-3; D remains unclear. The V end was cut by 3 bases, the J end by 5 bases, with 3 bases between. The CDR3 length is 11 residues. Germline V gene sequence: CDR1 KGHSH, CDR2 LQKENI. The CDR3 region has the DNA TGTGCCAGCTCACCTAGAGATACGCAGTATTTT. Translating gives CASSPRDTQYF.

This clone was counted only a few times. The CDR3 DNA reads as TGTGCCAGCAGCTACGGACAGGGGGCGATCATCTACGAGCAGTACTTC. It specifies CASSYGQGAIIYEQYF. The V gene is TRBV3-1 (or the pseudogene TRBV3-2), the J gene TRBJ2-7; TRBD1 agrees at 11 bases. The germline V gene has CDR1 LGHDT and CDR2 YNNKEL (reference sequence). J gave up 3 bases and V 5 bases, and 9 bases lay outside the gene matches. The CDR3 spans 16 residues.

Turning to this clone: This same CDR3 is encoded by further DNA sequences in the sample. The genes are TRBV28 and TRBJ1-1, with TRBD1 identical over 8 bases. This CDR3 is built from 14 residues. J lost 1 base, V lost 2 bases, and 0 bases had no gene match. Germline loops: CDR1 MDHEN, CDR2 SYDVKM. Here the CDR3 reads CASSLGQGNTEAFF. The CDR3 coding sequence is TGTGCCAGCAGTTTAGGACAGGGGAACACTGAAGCTTTCTTT.

The rearrangement links TRBV6-5 to TRBJ2-7; D is ambiguous. This CDR3 is built from 14 residues. V lost 0 bases and J lost 0, with 6 bases in between. CDR1 and CDR2 (germline): MNHEY, SVGAGI. CDR3 sequence (DNA): TGTGCCAGCAGTTACTCGGCAGGCTCCTACGAGCAGTACTTC. Its translation is CASSYSAGSYEQYF.